A single sample gave rise to the 6 T cell receptor beta chains below, sequenced in a study of CD8 T cells in Susac syndrome. It was with random hexamers that roughly 0.45 to 1 ug RNA was reverse transcribed. TCRdb re-analysed the immunoSEQ multiplex PCR reads in MiXCR, keeping a single row per CDR3 protein. The sample has 160,000 or so distinct CDR3 sequences; approximately 92% are singletons. Sequencing input: CD4+ T cells from PBMCs. The receptors were sampled from a human donor in good health.

The chain uses TRBV2 and TRBJ2-5; 14 bases fit TRBD2. V shed 6 bases, J shed 5 bases, and the junction held 5 bases outside the gene matches. The CDR3 is 15 amino acids. Germline V gives CDR1 SNHLY, CDR2 FYNNEI. The CDR3 nucleotides read TGTGCCAGCAGGTTGACTAGCGGGGGGGCTGAGACCCAGTACTTC. Its protein product is CASRLTSGGAETQYF.

V is TRBV2 and J is TRBJ1-1; TRBD1 is a possible D gene (5 bases). V dropped 8 bases and J dropped 1 base, with 11 bases sitting between them. Germline CDR1 SNHLY, CDR2 FYNNEI. CDR3 length: 13 amino acids. The DNA of the CDR3 is TGTGCCAGCGGTAATCAGGGGAACACTGAAGCTTTCTTT. Encoded protein: CASGNQGNTEAFF.

The chain links TRBV15 to TRBJ1-2, with TRBD1 matching over 7 bases. Unmatched junction bases numbered 17, after V lost 8 bases and J lost 8 bases. The CDR3 runs to 15 residues. CDR1 LNHNV and CDR2 YYDKDF come from the germline V gene (reference sequence). This chain's CDR3 is CATRPRDSSFGGYTF. The CDR3 DNA follows: TGTGCCACCCGACCTCGGGACAGCTCGTTTGGAGGCTACACCTTC. The whole variable domain, filled in from reference TRBV15 and TRBJ1-2, reads DAMVIQNPRYQVTQFGKPVTLSCSQTLNHNVMYWYQQKSSQAPKLLFHYYDKDFNNEADTPDNFQSRRPNTSFCFLDIRSPGLGDTAMYLCATRPRDSSFGGYTFGSGTRLTVV.

The chain links TRBV2 to TRBJ2-1; TRBD1 matches at 7 bases. Losses at the gene ends were 6 bases for V and 1 base for J; bases not matched to a gene: 9. This CDR3 comprises 16 residues. CDR1 and CDR2 from the germline V gene are SNHLY and FYNNEI. The CDR3 loop is CASREYGTASYNEQFF. In DNA, the CDR3 is TGTGCCAGCAGAGAATACGGGACAGCTTCCTACAATGAGCAGTTCTTC. The whole variable domain, remainder taken from reference TRBV2 and TRBJ2-1, is EPEVTQTPSHQVTQMGQEVILRCVPISNHLYFYWYRQILGQKVEFLVSFYNNEISEKSEIFDDQFSVERPDGSNFTLKIRSTKLEDSAMYFCASREYGTASYNEQFFGPGTRLTVL.

This clonotype was recorded only once. The chain has TRBV2 and TRBJ1-4, with D unclear. The V gene lost 6 bases and the J gene lost 7 bases, with 9 bases spanning the gap. CDR3 length equals 12 residues. Germline values: CDR1 SNHLY, CDR2 FYNNEI. CDR3 residues: CASRPNSEKLFF. CDR3 nucleotide sequence: TGTGCCAGCAGACCTAACAGTGAAAAACTGTTTTTT.

This chain joins TRBV28 and TRBJ2-7; unclear D gene. This CDR3 region has 12 residues. V dropped 7 bases and J dropped 4 bases, with 11 bases sitting between them. CDR1 MDHEN and CDR2 SYDVKM come from the germline V gene. The CDR3 protein is CASNSLEYEQYF. The CDR3 coding sequence is TGTGCCAGCAACTCCCTTGAGTACGAGCAGTACTTC.